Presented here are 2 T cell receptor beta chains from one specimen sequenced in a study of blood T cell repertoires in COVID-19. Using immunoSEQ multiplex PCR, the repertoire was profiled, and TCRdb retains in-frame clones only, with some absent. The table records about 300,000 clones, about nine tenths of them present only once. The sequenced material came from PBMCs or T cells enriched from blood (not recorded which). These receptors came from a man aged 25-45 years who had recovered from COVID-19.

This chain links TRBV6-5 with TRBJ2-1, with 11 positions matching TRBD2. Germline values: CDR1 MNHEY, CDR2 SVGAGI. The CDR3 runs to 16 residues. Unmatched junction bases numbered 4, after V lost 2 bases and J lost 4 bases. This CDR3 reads CASSYMSSGGYNEQFF. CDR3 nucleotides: TGTGCCAGCAGTTACATGTCTAGCGGGGGGTACAATGAGCAGTTCTTC.

The DNA of the CDR3 is TGTGCCAGCAGCCCGCGAGCAACGGAGCGGGCCAATGAGCAGTTCTTC. Translation gives CASSPRATERANEQFF. This chain links TRBV7-6 with TRBJ2-1, with a weak D call TRBD2 (6 bases). Per the germline V gene, CDR1 is SGHVS and CDR2 is FNYEAQ. The V gene lost 5 bases and the J gene lost 6 bases, with 20 bases spanning the gap. The CDR3 runs 16 residues.